These T cell receptor beta chains were read from a single sample in a study of long-term antiretroviral therapy in people with HIV. Some clones are missing from TCRdb's copy, which holds only in-frame ones; the method was immunoSEQ multiplex PCR. Of 25,000 to 35,000 clones in the sample, about 95% were seen once. Sequencing used unsorted PBMCs, obtained about 6.6 years after starting antiretroviral therapy. The receptor set was obtained from a man aged 25 to 45 with HIV. CDR3s leave out the opening cysteine and the closing phenylalanine or tryptophan. The order of the fields is V gene, J gene, CDR3 protein.

v_gene: TRBV4-3; j_gene: TRBJ2-2; CDR3aa: ASSRVGRGGTGELF
v_gene: TRBV25-1; j_gene: TRBJ2-1; CDR3aa: ASSDDWGRSNEQF
v_gene: TRBV7-9; j_gene: TRBJ1-1; CDR3aa: ASSFIPPGNTEAF
v_gene: TRBV30; j_gene: TRBJ2-2; CDR3aa: AWDRSLHTGELF
v_gene: TRBV6-5; j_gene: TRBJ2-7; CDR3aa: ATQAGAYEQY
v_gene: TRBV18; j_gene: TRBJ2-7; CDR3aa: ASSLWGRSSYEQY
v_gene: TRBV2; j_gene: TRBJ2-7; CDR3aa: ASGRGYEQY
v_gene: TRBV20-1; j_gene: TRBJ2-5; CDR3aa: SARARETQY
v_gene: TRBV6-5; j_gene: TRBJ2-7; CDR3aa: ASSYRIMNEQY
v_gene: TRBV9; j_gene: TRBJ2-1; CDR3aa: ASSYRAGAGGEQF
v_gene: TRBV15; j_gene: TRBJ2-1; CDR3aa: ATSRDPSGGFYNEQF
v_gene: TRBV5-4; j_gene: TRBJ2-1; CDR3aa: ASSLLGQVENEQF
v_gene: TRBV6-6; j_gene: TRBJ2-7; CDR3aa: ASSYSNTVASYEQY
v_gene: TRBV7-2; j_gene: TRBJ2-5; CDR3aa: ASSLGGSSGSGQETQY
v_gene: TRBV7-7; j_gene: TRBJ2-5; CDR3aa: ASSPDRIKETQY
v_gene: TRBV2; j_gene: TRBJ2-5; CDR3aa: ASSEGGGAGETQY
v_gene: TRBV5-4; j_gene: TRBJ2-5; CDR3aa: ASSPGGETQY
v_gene: TRBV7-8; j_gene: TRBJ2-7; CDR3aa: ASSLFGQGAGNEQY
v_gene: TRBV4-1; j_gene: TRBJ2-5; CDR3aa: ASSPNPAGGMETQY
v_gene: TRBV19; j_gene: TRBJ1-2; CDR3aa: ASKTPRDGYT
v_gene: TRBV5-1; j_gene: TRBJ2-5; CDR3aa: ASSLGAGAGETQY
v_gene: TRBV7-2; j_gene: TRBJ2-4; CDR3aa: ASSLLGGAHIQY
v_gene: TRBV4-2; j_gene: TRBJ2-7; CDR3aa: ASSQRTGGYEQY
v_gene: TRBV30; j_gene: TRBJ2-7; CDR3aa: AWSAGAGYEQY
v_gene: TRBV7-8; j_gene: TRBJ2-5; CDR3aa: ASSLDKEGTQY
v_gene: TRBV10-3; j_gene: TRBJ2-5; CDR3aa: AISGRGGQETQY
v_gene: TRBV6-4; j_gene: TRBJ2-2; CDR3aa: ASSWIGQLNTGELF
v_gene: TRBV19; j_gene: TRBJ2-3; CDR3aa: ASRDRAAGTDTQY
v_gene: TRBV5-4; j_gene: TRBJ2-2; CDR3aa: ATLGGTGELF
v_gene: TRBV7-8; j_gene: TRBJ1-5; CDR3aa: ASSLIQRQGFSNQPQH
v_gene: TRBV7-6; j_gene: TRBJ1-4; CDR3aa: ASSLIGDANEKLF
v_gene: TRBV10-3; j_gene: TRBJ2-7; CDR3aa: AIGGSERTSYEQY
v_gene: TRBV27; j_gene: TRBJ1-1; CDR3aa: ASSLTGNTEAF
v_gene: TRBV7-8; j_gene: TRBJ1-1; CDR3aa: ASSLSRNRGVIGEEGF
v_gene: TRBV9; j_gene: TRBJ2-2; CDR3aa: ASSALMKASTGELF
v_gene: TRBV4-1; j_gene: TRBJ2-5; CDR3aa: ASSQVGAGETQY
v_gene: TRBV15; j_gene: TRBJ2-3; CDR3aa: ATSRERGPSTDTQY
v_gene: TRBV7-9; j_gene: TRBJ2-3; CDR3aa: ASSLIASSTDTQY
v_gene: TRBV2; j_gene: TRBJ2-5; CDR3aa: ASSENSGAGETQY
v_gene: TRBV27; j_gene: TRBJ2-5; CDR3aa: ASSFEARRVPRGETQY
v_gene: TRBV4-3; j_gene: TRBJ2-7; CDR3aa: ASSQEYEDRVVREQY
v_gene: TRBV6-5; j_gene: TRBJ2-7; CDR3aa: ASPPPYEQY
v_gene: TRBV25-1; j_gene: TRBJ2-1; CDR3aa: ASSEGGDWGYNEQF
v_gene: TRBV7-2; j_gene: TRBJ2-1; CDR3aa: ASSLGRGRGEQF
v_gene: TRBV4-1; j_gene: TRBJ1-5; CDR3aa: ASSQGTASNQPQH
v_gene: TRBV27; j_gene: TRBJ1-2; CDR3aa: ASSLTGFDYGYT